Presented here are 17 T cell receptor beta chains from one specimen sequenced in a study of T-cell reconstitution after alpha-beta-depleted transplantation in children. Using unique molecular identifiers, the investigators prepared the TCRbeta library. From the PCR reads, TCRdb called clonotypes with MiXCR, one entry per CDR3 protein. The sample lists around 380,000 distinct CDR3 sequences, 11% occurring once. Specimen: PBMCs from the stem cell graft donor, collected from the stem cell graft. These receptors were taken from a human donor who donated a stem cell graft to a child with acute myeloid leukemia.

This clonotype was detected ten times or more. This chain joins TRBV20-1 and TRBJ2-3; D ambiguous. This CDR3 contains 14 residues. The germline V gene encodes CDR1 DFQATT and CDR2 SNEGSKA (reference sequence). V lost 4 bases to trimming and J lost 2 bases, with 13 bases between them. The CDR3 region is CSAKVSGYTDTQYF. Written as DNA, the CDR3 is TGCAGTGCTAAGGTCTCCGGGTACACAGATACGCAGTATTTT.

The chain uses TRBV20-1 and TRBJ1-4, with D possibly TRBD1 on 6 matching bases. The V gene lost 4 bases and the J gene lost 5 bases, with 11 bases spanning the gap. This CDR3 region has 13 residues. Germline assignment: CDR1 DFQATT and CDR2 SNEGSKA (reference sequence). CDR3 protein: CSATDRPNEKLFF. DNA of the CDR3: TGCAGTGCTACAGACAGGCCCAATGAAAAACTGTTTTTT.

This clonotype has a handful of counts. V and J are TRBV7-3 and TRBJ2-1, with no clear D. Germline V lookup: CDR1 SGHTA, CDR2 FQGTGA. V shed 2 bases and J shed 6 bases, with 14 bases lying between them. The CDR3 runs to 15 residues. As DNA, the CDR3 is TGTGCCAGCAGCTTATCCCTGACCTCGTCCAATGAGCAGTTCTTC. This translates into CASSLSLTSSNEQFF.

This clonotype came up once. CDR3 amino acids: CASSLRLVHEQFF. The CDR3 DNA reads as TGTGCCAGCAGCTTAAGACTAGTACATGAGCAGTTCTTC. This chain uses TRBV13 with TRBJ2-1, with a possible D match to TRBD2 (6 bases). Trimming took 2 bases from V and 8 from J, leaving 10 bases between them. CDR1 and CDR2 (germline): PRHDT, FYEKMQ (reference sequence). The CDR3 is 13 amino acids.

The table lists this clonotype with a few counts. CDR3 sequence reads: CASSAGVSPDTQYF. In DNA, the CDR3 is TGCGCCAGCAGCGCGGGAGTATCCCCAGATACGCAGTATTTT. This chain links TRBV5-1 with TRBJ2-3; 7 nucleotides line up with TRBD2. Germline CDR1 and CDR2: SGHRS and YFSETQ. V shed 4 bases, J shed 4 bases, and the junction held 6 bases outside the gene matches. The CDR3 loop spans 14 amino acids.

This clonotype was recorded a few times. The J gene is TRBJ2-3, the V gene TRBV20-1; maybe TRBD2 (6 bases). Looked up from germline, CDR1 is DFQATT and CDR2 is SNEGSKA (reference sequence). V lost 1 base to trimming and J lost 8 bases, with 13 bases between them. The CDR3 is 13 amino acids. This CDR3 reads CSARVTSFTTQYF. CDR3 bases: TGCAGTGCTAGAGTTACTAGCTTTACTACGCAGTATTTT.

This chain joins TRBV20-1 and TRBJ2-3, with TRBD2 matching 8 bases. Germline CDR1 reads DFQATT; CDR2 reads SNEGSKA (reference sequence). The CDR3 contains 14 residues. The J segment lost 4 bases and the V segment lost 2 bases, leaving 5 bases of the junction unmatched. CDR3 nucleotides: TGCAGTGCTAGACACGGCGGGGGGCCAGATACGCAGTATTTT. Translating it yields CSARHGGGPDTQYF.

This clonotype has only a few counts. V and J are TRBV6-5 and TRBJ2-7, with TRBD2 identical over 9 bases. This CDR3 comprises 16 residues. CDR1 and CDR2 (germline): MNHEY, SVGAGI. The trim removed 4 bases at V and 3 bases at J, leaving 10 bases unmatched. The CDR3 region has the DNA TGTGCCAGCAGTTCCTCGATAGCGGGGGCACTCTACGAGCAGTACTTC. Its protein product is CASSSSIAGALYEQYF.

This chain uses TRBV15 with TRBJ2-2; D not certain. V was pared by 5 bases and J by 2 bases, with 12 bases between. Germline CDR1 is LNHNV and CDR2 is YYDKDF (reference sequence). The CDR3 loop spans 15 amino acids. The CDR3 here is CATSYGLGNTGELFF. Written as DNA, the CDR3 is TGTGCCACCAGCTACGGGTTGGGTAACACCGGGGAGCTGTTTTTT. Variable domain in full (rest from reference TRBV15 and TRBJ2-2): DAMVIQNPRYQVTQFGKPVTLSCSQTLNHNVMYWYQQKSSQAPKLLFHYYDKDFNNEADTPDNFQSRRPNTSFCFLDIRSPGLGDTAMYLCATSYGLGNTGELFFGEGSRLTVL.

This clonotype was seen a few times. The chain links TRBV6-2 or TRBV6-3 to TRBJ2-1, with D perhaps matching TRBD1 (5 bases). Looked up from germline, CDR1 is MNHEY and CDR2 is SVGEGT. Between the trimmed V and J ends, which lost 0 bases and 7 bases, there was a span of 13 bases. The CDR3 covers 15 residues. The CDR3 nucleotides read TGTGCCAGCAGTTACTCGACACAGGTTGAGAATGAGCAGTTCTTC. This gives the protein CASSYSTQVENEQFF.

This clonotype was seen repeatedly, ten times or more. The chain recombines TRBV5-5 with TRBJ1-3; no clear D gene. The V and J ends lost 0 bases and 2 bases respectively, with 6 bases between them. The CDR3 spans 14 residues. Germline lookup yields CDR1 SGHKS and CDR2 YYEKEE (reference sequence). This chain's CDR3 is CASSLVPAGNTIYF. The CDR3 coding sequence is TGTGCCAGCAGCTTGGTCCCAGCTGGAAACACCATATATTTT.

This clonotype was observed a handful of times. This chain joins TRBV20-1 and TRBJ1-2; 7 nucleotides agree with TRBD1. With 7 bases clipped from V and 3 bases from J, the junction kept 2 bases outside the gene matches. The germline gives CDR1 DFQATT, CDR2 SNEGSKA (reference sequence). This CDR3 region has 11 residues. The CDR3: CSVQGDYGYTF. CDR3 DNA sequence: TGCAGTGTCCAGGGGGACTATGGCTACACCTTC.

Written as DNA, the CDR3 is TGCAGCGTTGAAATCTCGCAGTCGGGATCCCAAGAGACCCAGTACTTC. Amino acid sequence: CSVEISQSGSQETQYF. The chain couples TRBV29-1 to TRBJ2-5, with a weak D call TRBD2 (5 bases). This CDR3 has 16 amino acids. V gave up 2 bases and J gave up 1 base, with 17 bases separating them. CDR1 SQVTM and CDR2 ANQGSEA come from the germline V gene.

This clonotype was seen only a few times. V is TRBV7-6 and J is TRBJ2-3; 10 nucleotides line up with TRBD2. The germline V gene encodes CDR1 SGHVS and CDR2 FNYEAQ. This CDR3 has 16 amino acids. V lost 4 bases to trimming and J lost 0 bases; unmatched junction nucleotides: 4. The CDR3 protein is CASSSGLADSTDTQYF. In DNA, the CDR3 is TGTGCCAGCAGCTCTGGACTAGCGGACAGCACAGATACGCAGTATTTT. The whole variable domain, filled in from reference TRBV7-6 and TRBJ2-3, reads GAGVSQSPRYKVTKRGQDVALRCDPISGHVSLYWYRQALGQGPEFLTYFNYEAQQDKSGLPNDRFSAERPEGSISTLTIQRTEQRDSAMYRCASSSGLADSTDTQYFGPGTRLTVL.

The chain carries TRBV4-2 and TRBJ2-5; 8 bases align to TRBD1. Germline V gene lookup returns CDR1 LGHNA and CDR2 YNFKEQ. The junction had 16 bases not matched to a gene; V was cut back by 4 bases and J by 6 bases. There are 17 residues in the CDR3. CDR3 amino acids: CASSPGVLDRVVQTQYF. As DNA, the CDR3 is TGTGCCAGCAGCCCTGGGGTCCTGGACAGGGTCGTCCAGACCCAGTACTTC.

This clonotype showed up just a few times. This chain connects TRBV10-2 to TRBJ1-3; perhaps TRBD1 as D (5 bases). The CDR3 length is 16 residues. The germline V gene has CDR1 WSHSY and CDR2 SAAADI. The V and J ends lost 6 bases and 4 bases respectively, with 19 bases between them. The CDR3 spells CASRGITGLRGNTIYF. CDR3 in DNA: TGCGCCAGCAGGGGAATTACAGGACTGCGAGGAAACACCATATATTTT.

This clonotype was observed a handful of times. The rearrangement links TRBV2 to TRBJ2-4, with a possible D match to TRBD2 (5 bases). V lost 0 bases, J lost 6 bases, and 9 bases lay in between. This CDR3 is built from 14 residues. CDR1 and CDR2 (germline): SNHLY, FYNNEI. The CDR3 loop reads CASSEALGGNIQYF. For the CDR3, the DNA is TGTGCCAGCAGTGAAGCGCTTGGAGGAAACATTCAGTACTTC.